This is a list of T cell receptor beta chains from one sample in a study of blood T cell repertoires in COVID-19. Sequencing used immunoSEQ multiplex PCR; TCRdb keeps in-frame clones, though not all of them. The sample has approximately 85,000 clones, 89% seen once. The sample taken for sequencing was peripheral blood. The source of these receptors is a man aged 50 to 60 with acute or convalescent COVID-19. Both conserved end residues are part of each CDR3. Each record gives: D gene, V gene, CDR3 length, CDR3 protein. D genes are given only for firm matches.

d_call: -; v_call: TRBV4-1; cdr3_length: 14; cdr3_aa: CASSQNEDYQPQHF
d_call: TRBD2; v_call: TRBV7-2; cdr3_length: 14; cdr3_aa: CASSPAGLYGEQFF
d_call: TRBD1; v_call: TRBV19; cdr3_length: 15; cdr3_aa: CATQGSRTGDEKLFF
d_call: TRBD1; v_call: TRBV9; cdr3_length: 17; cdr3_aa: CASSVMETGGSYNEQFF
d_call: -; v_call: TRBV6-6; cdr3_length: 14; cdr3_aa: CASTSPGGNEKLFF
d_call: TRBD1; v_call: TRBV19; cdr3_length: 13; cdr3_aa: CASSDRVLEKLFF
d_call: -; v_call: TRBV7-2; cdr3_length: 14; cdr3_aa: CASSPSSGANVLTF
d_call: TRBD1; v_call: TRBV7-9; cdr3_length: 15; cdr3_aa: CASSSKDRGPYEQYF
d_call: TRBD1; v_call: TRBV6-5; cdr3_length: 15; cdr3_aa: CASSYQGQGANVLTF
d_call: -; v_call: TRBV27; cdr3_length: 15; cdr3_aa: CASSLSGGRNSPLHF
d_call: TRBD2; v_call: TRBV2; cdr3_length: 14; cdr3_aa: CASRERGGRETQYF
d_call: -; v_call: TRBV3-1/TRBV3-2; cdr3_length: 14; cdr3_aa: CASSPGGRVDGYTF
d_call: -; v_call: TRBV28; cdr3_length: 15; cdr3_aa: CASSLVTGGANVLTF
d_call: TRBD1; v_call: TRBV9; cdr3_length: 14; cdr3_aa: CASSVGGTGNEQYF
d_call: -; v_call: TRBV14; cdr3_length: 13; cdr3_aa: CASSQSVDTEAFF
d_call: -; v_call: TRBV7-9; cdr3_length: 15; cdr3_aa: CASSSRHPDTGELFF
d_call: -; v_call: TRBV19; cdr3_length: 15; cdr3_aa: CASSTTVARGNTIYF
d_call: -; v_call: TRBV11-2; cdr3_length: 15; cdr3_aa: CASSHEGGPNYGYTF
d_call: TRBD2; v_call: TRBV5-1; cdr3_length: 13; cdr3_aa: CASSPRDYPPQYF
d_call: -; v_call: TRBV28; cdr3_length: 15; cdr3_aa: CASIPGGPSYNEQFF
d_call: -; v_call: TRBV6-5; cdr3_length: 10; cdr3_aa: CASGQQPQHF
d_call: -; v_call: TRBV29-1; cdr3_length: 13; cdr3_aa: CSVASRVLETQYF
d_call: TRBD1; v_call: TRBV7-9; cdr3_length: 15; cdr3_aa: CASSLNRGGGNTIYF
d_call: TRBD1; v_call: TRBV9; cdr3_length: 15; cdr3_aa: CASSVGQGAGNTIYF
d_call: TRBD1; v_call: TRBV28; cdr3_length: 17; cdr3_aa: CASRQVPGQGSGNTIYF
d_call: -; v_call: TRBV27; cdr3_length: 15; cdr3_aa: CASSLGPHSNQPQHF
d_call: -; v_call: TRBV28; cdr3_length: 14; cdr3_aa: CASSVQQTNQPQHF
d_call: -; v_call: TRBV4-1; cdr3_length: 16; cdr3_aa: CASSQDIQAANYGYTF
d_call: TRBD1; v_call: TRBV7-9; cdr3_length: 15; cdr3_aa: CASSKLPGQGTDLFF
d_call: TRBD1; v_call: TRBV7-2; cdr3_length: 15; cdr3_aa: CASSYRQGTNSPLHF
d_call: TRBD1; v_call: TRBV7-8; cdr3_length: 14; cdr3_aa: CASSYSRGHGKLFF
d_call: TRBD1; v_call: TRBV7-2; cdr3_length: 15; cdr3_aa: CASSPDRGLQETQYF
d_call: -; v_call: TRBV20-1; cdr3_length: 11; cdr3_aa: CSAKQSTEAFF
d_call: TRBD1; v_call: TRBV5-6; cdr3_length: 17; cdr3_aa: CASSDAGTGGALQPQHF
d_call: TRBD1; v_call: TRBV5-1; cdr3_length: 14; cdr3_aa: CASSMTGSREKLFF
d_call: -; v_call: TRBV18; cdr3_length: 16; cdr3_aa: CASSPRSGGDTDTQYF
d_call: -; v_call: TRBV30; cdr3_length: 12; cdr3_aa: CAWSIRSDGYTF
d_call: -; v_call: TRBV9; cdr3_length: 14; cdr3_aa: CASSVGQGGYEQYF
d_call: -; v_call: TRBV9; cdr3_length: 14; cdr3_aa: CASSPTVKSYGYTF
d_call: -; v_call: TRBV28; cdr3_length: 16; cdr3_aa: CASSPALGGGDYEQYF
d_call: TRBD1; v_call: TRBV9; cdr3_length: 12; cdr3_aa: CASGTGYQPQHF
d_call: -; v_call: TRBV7-9; cdr3_length: 15; cdr3_aa: CASSLGRNSYNEQFF
d_call: TRBD2; v_call: TRBV3-1/TRBV3-2; cdr3_length: 18; cdr3_aa: CASSRGTSGRRSSYEQYF
d_call: -; v_call: TRBV2; cdr3_length: 13; cdr3_aa: CASGGIFSYEQYF
d_call: -; v_call: TRBV9; cdr3_length: 16; cdr3_aa: CASSVATGGQGSPLHF
d_call: -; v_call: TRBV24-1; cdr3_length: 16; cdr3_aa: CATSDPGGESYNEQFF
d_call: -; v_call: TRBV4-3; cdr3_length: 15; cdr3_aa: CASSQASANTGELFF
d_call: -; v_call: TRBV28; cdr3_length: 14; cdr3_aa: CASSRSRPAIGYTF
d_call: TRBD1; v_call: TRBV9; cdr3_length: 15; cdr3_aa: CASSPRTGEGEKLFF
d_call: TRBD1; v_call: TRBV6-5; cdr3_length: 14; cdr3_aa: CASNPRDRANEQFF
d_call: -; v_call: TRBV11-1; cdr3_length: 14; cdr3_aa: CASSLGADQETQYF
d_call: TRBD1; v_call: TRBV19; cdr3_length: 15; cdr3_aa: CASSIQRGQNQPQHF
d_call: TRBD1; v_call: TRBV11-2; cdr3_length: 17; cdr3_aa: CASSLRGTELYNSPLHF